Below, 27 T cell receptor beta chains from the same sample are listed, as sequenced in a study of beta chain features in type 1 diabetes. The entirety of the isolated RNA underwent reverse transcription, so expressed TCRB transcripts were sequenced. Measured with immunoSEQ multiplex PCR; TCRdb has only the in-frame clones, and not every one. The sample includes 300,000 or so clones, 7% to 10% seen only once; the top ten take around 1%. Notes on the study in general: In every one of the four CD4+ subsets, TCRB CDR3s were moderately but significantly shorter in Type 1 diabetes patients.

No antigen has been assigned to these receptors. The sample was central memory CD4+ T cells from blood. These receptors came from a man between 25 and 39 years old with type 1 diabetes.

The V gene is TRBV7-2, the J gene TRBJ2-7; D might be TRBD1 (5 bases). The germline gives CDR1 SGHTA, CDR2 FQGNSA. The V end lost 5 bases, the J end lost 3 bases, and 20 bases lay between the germline ends. CDR3 length: 16 residues. As DNA, the CDR3 is TGTGCCAGCAGCCCCGGTTGGGGCCCTGGAAACTACGAGCAGTACTTC. This codes for CASSPGWGPGNYEQYF.

This clone turned up a few times. The rearrangement joins TRBV7-2 to TRBJ2-3; 9 nucleotides align to TRBD1. Germline CDR1 and CDR2: SGHTA and FQGNSA. This CDR3 has 13 amino acids. Trimming at V came to 5 bases and at J to 4 bases, leaving 1 base not matched to a gene. CDR3 region: CASSRTGADTQYF. The CDR3 region has the DNA TGTGCCAGCAGCAGGACAGGGGCAGATACGCAGTATTTT.

The chain has TRBV7-2 and TRBJ2-3, with 13 bases identical to TRBD2. The CDR3 is 17 amino acids. Germline V gene data show CDR1 as SGHTA and CDR2 as FQGNSA. The V segment lost 5 bases and the J segment 6 bases; nucleotides outside the gene matches: 11. CDR3 DNA sequence: TGTGCCAGCAGCCCTGGACTAGCGGGGGACGGGAGCGATACGCAGTATTTT. It codes for CASSPGLAGDGSDTQYF.

V is TRBV5-1 and J is TRBJ2-5; 12 bases align to TRBD1. The J segment lost 5 bases and the V segment lost 4 bases, leaving 6 bases of the junction unmatched. This CDR3 region has 15 residues. Germline values: CDR1 SGHRS, CDR2 YFSETQ. CDR3: CASSGGTGGEETQYF. The CDR3 DNA sequence: TGCGCCAGCAGCGGAGGGACAGGGGGCGAGGAGACCCAGTACTTC.

The V gene is TRBV4-1, the J gene TRBJ1-5, with TRBD1 matching 7 bases. The CDR3 has 15 residues. The germline CDR1 and CDR2 sequences are MGHRA and YSYEKL. After removal of 0 bases from V and 6 bases from J, the junction contained 5 bases not matched to a gene. The CDR3 region is CASSQDRQGGQPQHF. The CDR3 region has the DNA TGCGCCAGCAGCCAAGATAGACAGGGAGGTCAGCCCCAGCATTTT.

This clone was detected only a few times. This chain connects TRBV7-2 to TRBJ1-5; D perhaps matches TRBD1 (6 bases). Germline loops: CDR1 SGHTA, CDR2 FQGNSA. V lost 4 bases and J 2 bases, leaving 9 bases between the germline ends. The CDR3 runs 14 residues. The CDR3 loop reads CASSYAGGNQPQHF. In DNA, the CDR3 is TGTGCCAGCAGCTACGCAGGGGGCAATCAGCCCCAGCATTTT.

This clone was seen only a few times. In DNA, the CDR3 is TGTGCCAGCTCTGCGACAGGCGGCTACACCTTC. This codes for CASSATGGYTF. This rearrangement joins TRBV18 to TRBJ1-2; a possible D gene is TRBD1 (6 bases). The V gene's germline CDR1 is KGHSH and CDR2 LQKENI. The CDR3 has 11 amino acids. Trimming took off 6 bases at V and 8 bases at J, with 10 bases between the two ends.

This clone was counted between two and nine times. The chain combines TRBV5-1 with TRBJ2-6; TRBD1 is a possible D gene (5 bases). CDR1 is SGHRS and CDR2 is YFSETQ in the germline V gene. This CDR3 contains 17 residues. Trimming took 0 bases from V and 0 from J, leaving 10 bases between them. The CDR3 spells CASSLEQGVSGANVLTF. The CDR3 DNA sequence: TGCGCCAGCAGCTTGGAACAAGGGGTCTCTGGGGCCAACGTCCTGACTTTC.

The rearrangement links TRBV5-1 to TRBJ2-5; D ambiguous. The CDR3 is 13 amino acids. Trimming shortened V by 0 bases and J by 6 bases, and 9 bases separated the two germline ends. Germline V lookup: CDR1 SGHRS, CDR2 YFSETQ. The CDR3 region is CASSLEALKTQYF. The DNA of the CDR3 is TGCGCCAGCAGCTTGGAAGCTTTGAAGACCCAGTACTTC.

V usage is TRBV5-4 and J usage is TRBJ1-1; D gene uncertain. Deletions cut 3 bases from V and 0 bases from J, with 9 bases between. CDR1 is SGHNT, CDR2 YYREEE, per germline (reference sequence). The CDR3 extends over 14 amino acids. The CDR3 sequence is CASSSPPMNTEAFF. CDR3 sequence (DNA): TGTGCCAGCAGCTCGCCCCCCATGAACACTGAAGCTTTCTTT.

The CDR3 DNA sequence: TGTGCCAGTAGTATAAAGGGATGGCATGGCTACACCTTC. The encoded protein is CASSIKGWHGYTF. This rearrangement joins TRBV19 to TRBJ1-2; D uncertain. Germline V CDR1 and CDR2: LNHDA, SQIVND (reference sequence). The CDR3 sequence is 13 residues long. V lost 2 bases to trimming and J lost 6 bases, with 10 bases between them.

Only a few counts were recorded for this clone. The chain employs TRBV7-9 and TRBJ1-3, with TRBD1 matching 7 bases. With V trimmed by 4 bases and J by 0 bases, 3 bases remained unmatched. Germline V gives CDR1 SEHNR, CDR2 FQNEAQ (reference sequence). The CDR3 extends over 15 amino acids. CDR3 sequence (DNA): TGTGCCAGCAGCTCGGGACAGATCTCTGGAAACACCATATATTTT. Its translation is CASSSGQISGNTIYF.

This clone was recorded a few times. V is TRBV19 and J is TRBJ1-1; no reliable D call. The germline V and J ends were trimmed by 5 bases and 3 bases, with 10 bases remaining between them. The CDR3 is 13 amino acids. Germline loops: CDR1 LNHDA, CDR2 SQIVND (reference sequence). The CDR3 here is CASSRKRDTEAFF. CDR3 DNA sequence: TGTGCCAGTAGTCGTAAAAGGGACACTGAAGCTTTCTTT.

V is TRBV7-2 and J is TRBJ1-2; a weak D match, TRBD1 (5 bases). This CDR3 region has 14 residues. The V end lost 6 bases, the J end lost 8 bases, and 19 bases lay between the germline ends. In germline, CDR1 is SGHTA, CDR2 FQGNSA. This chain's CDR3 is CASSLSYGTKGYTF. The CDR3 nucleotides read TGTGCCAGCAGTTTATCATATGGGACGAAGGGCTACACCTTC. The variable domain in full, with the rest retrieved from reference TRBV7-2 and TRBJ1-2, is GAGVSQSPSNKVTEKGKDVELRCDPISGHTALYWYRQSLGQGLEFLIYFQGNSAPDKSGLPSDRFSAERTGGSVSTLTIQRTQQEDSAVYLCASSLSYGTKGYTFGSGTRLTVV.

The V call is TRBV5-4, the J call TRBJ1-1, with 8 bases fitting TRBD1. This CDR3 contains 14 residues. Germline loops: CDR1 SGHNT, CDR2 YYREEE (reference sequence). With V trimmed by 0 bases and J by 4 bases, 2 bases remained unmatched. The chain's CDR3 is CASSLVQGVTEAFF. The CDR3 DNA reads as TGTGCCAGCAGCTTGGTACAGGGGGTCACTGAAGCTTTCTTT.

This clone was detected a few times. V usage is TRBV7-2 and J usage is TRBJ2-1, with D maybe TRBD1 (5 bases). Trimming stripped 4 bases from V and 7 bases from J, with 17 bases between. Germline V CDR1 and CDR2: SGHTA, FQGNSA. This CDR3 has 15 residues. CDR3 DNA: TGTGCCAGCAGCTCCTCCTGGGGCAGCCCAAATGAGCAGTTCTTC. This translates into CASSSSWGSPNEQFF.

In this sample, this clone turned up a few times. This chain joins TRBV5-4 and TRBJ2-2; D is tentatively TRBD1 or TRBD2 (5 bases each). This CDR3 is built from 15 residues. From germline, CDR1 is SGHNT and CDR2 YYREEE (reference sequence). Trimming took off 3 bases at V and 0 bases at J, with 9 bases between the two ends. The CDR3 region has the DNA TGTGCCAGCAGCTACGTGGGGGCGAACACCGGGGAGCTGTTTTTT. It encodes CASSYVGANTGELFF. The whole variable domain, filled in from reference TRBV5-4 and TRBJ2-2, reads ETGVTQSPTHLIKTRGQQVTLRCSSQSGHNTVSWYQQALGQGPQFIFQYYREEENGRGNFPPRFSGLQFPNYSSELNVNALELDDSALYLCASSYVGANTGELFFGEGSRLTVL.

This clone was seen only a few times. The V call is TRBV6-6, the J call TRBJ2-7, with 10 nucleotides matching TRBD2. There are 15 residues in the CDR3. The V and J ends lost 4 bases and 6 bases, in that order; junction bases with no gene match: 9. Germline V CDR1 and CDR2: MNHNY, SVGAGI (reference sequence). CDR3: CASSSTSGISGEQYF. The CDR3, as DNA: TGTGCCAGCAGTTCAACTAGCGGGATATCGGGCGAGCAGTACTTC.

V gene TRBV9 combines with J gene TRBJ1-1, with 11 positions matching TRBD1. CDR1 and CDR2 (germline): SGDLS, YYNGEE. With 4 bases clipped from V and 1 base from J, the junction kept 3 bases outside the gene matches. The CDR3 totals 15 residues. CDR3 coding DNA: TGTGCCAGCAGCTGGGGACAGGGGGAGAACACTGAAGCTTTCTTT. Translated, it gives CASSWGQGENTEAFF. The entire variable domain, with the rest obtained from reference TRBV9 and TRBJ1-1, is as follows: DSGVTQTPKHLITATGQRVTLRCSPRSGDLSVYWYQQSLDQGLQFLIQYYNGEERAKGNILERFSAQQFPDLHSELNLSSLELGDSALYFCASSWGQGENTEAFFGQGTRLTVV.

The rearrangement joins TRBV5-1 to TRBJ1-6; D uncertain. The CDR3 extends over 16 amino acids. Trimming cost V 3 bases and J 2 bases, with 12 bases left between them. The germline V gene has CDR1 SGHRS and CDR2 YFSETQ. The CDR3 region is CASSSDRIAYNSPLHF. The CDR3 bases are TGCGCCAGCAGCTCGGACCGGATAGCCTATAATTCACCCCTCCACTTT. Full variable domain (outside the CDR3, taken from reference TRBV5-1 and TRBJ1-6): KAGVTQTPRYLIKTRGQQVTLSCSPISGHRSVSWYQQTPGQGLQFLFEYFSETQRNKGNFPGRFSGRQFSNSRSEMNVSTLELGDSALYLCASSSDRIAYNSPLHFGNGTRLTVT.

Regarding this clone: Since a much larger clone is just one base distant, this may be a read error. At the DNA level, this CDR3 is encoded by other sequences in the same sample as well. V and J are TRBV7-9 and TRBJ2-3, with 10 bases aligning to TRBD2. The germline V gene has CDR1 SEHNR and CDR2 FQNEAQ (reference sequence). This CDR3 contains 16 residues. The J segment lost 5 bases and the V segment lost 6 bases, leaving 11 bases of the junction unmatched. CDR3 in amino acids: CASSSSGTSAKDTQYF. As DNA, the CDR3 is TGTGCCAGCAGTTCGTCCGGGACTAGCGCGAAAGATACGCAGTATTTT.

In DNA, the CDR3 is TGCGCCAGCAGCTTTCTAGGGAAAGGGGGCACTGAAGCTTTCTTT. It yields the protein CASSFLGKGGTEAFF. V gene TRBV5-1 combines with J gene TRBJ1-1, with D perhaps TRBD1 (6 bases). V lost 2 bases and J 4 bases, leaving 15 bases between the germline ends. The CDR3 length is 15 residues. Germline V gene sequence: CDR1 SGHRS, CDR2 YFSETQ.

The rearrangement joins TRBV14 to TRBJ2-7, with 7 bases matching TRBD1. CDR1 SGHDN and CDR2 FVKESK come from the germline V gene. The CDR3 totals 17 residues. The junction had 11 bases not matched to a gene; V was cut back by 0 bases and J by 3 bases. The CDR3 nucleotides are TGTGCCAGCAGCCAAGATAACCGGCCAGGGGGTATCTACGAGCAGTACTTC. Residues: CASSQDNRPGGIYEQYF.

The V gene is TRBV18, the J gene TRBJ2-3; possibly TRBD1 for D (6 bases). CDR3 length: 16 amino acids. CDR1 is KGHSH and CDR2 is LQKENI in the germline V gene. V was pared by 8 bases and J by 3 bases, with 21 bases between. The CDR3 DNA reads as TGTGCCAGCCTTCCTTCCGAAGGGGGTGGTACAGATACGCAGTATTTT. Residues: CASLPSEGGGTDTQYF.

This clone has just a few counts. The chain is built from TRBV4-1 and TRBJ1-1; 8 nucleotides line up with TRBD1. With 1 base clipped from V and 3 bases from J, the junction kept 4 bases outside the gene matches. CDR1 and CDR2 from the germline V gene are MGHRA and YSYEKL. The CDR3 totals 15 residues. CDR3: CASSQGTGGDTEAFF. The CDR3 nucleotides read TGCGCCAGCAGCCAAGGAACAGGGGGAGACACTGAAGCTTTCTTT.

A few counts support this clone. The sample contains more than one DNA sequence encoding this CDR3. The CDR3 region is CASSLGQGAEKLFF. CDR3 in DNA: TGTGCCAGCAGCCTTGGACAGGGGGCTGAAAAACTGTTTTTT. The rearrangement uses TRBV11-2 and TRBJ1-4, with 11 positions matching TRBD1. V was clipped by 5 bases and J by 7 bases; unmatched bases: 3. The CDR3 is 14 residues long. CDR1 and CDR2 (germline): SGHAT, FQNNGV.

V gene TRBV7-9 combines with J gene TRBJ1-1; TRBD1 is a possible D gene (5 bases). With 2 bases removed from V and 3 bases from J, the gap between germline ends came to 13 bases. Germline-derived CDR1 and CDR2 are SEHNR and FQNEAQ (reference sequence). This CDR3 is built from 15 residues. CDR3 bases: TGTGCCAGCAGCTTATCTGTGGGGCAATACACTGAAGCTTTCTTT. Amino acid sequence: CASSLSVGQYTEAFF.